This entry features one TCR beta chain sequence. Its antigen is undetermined. This CDR3 is built from 14 residues. Germline values: CDR1 MNHNY, CDR2 SVGAGI (reference sequence). The V and J ends lost 5 bases and 11 bases, in that order; junction bases with no gene match: 6. Investigators isolated RNA and reverse transcribed it into cDNA to act as the sequencing template. Here immunoSEQ multiplex PCR was the method, and the copy in TCRdb shows in-frame clones only, minus some. Of roughly 200,000 clones in the sample, 50% to 70% were seen once. This specimen belongs to a study of CD8+ T cells in alopecia areata. Study context: Patients in the treated group were given tofacitinib by mouth, 5 to 10 mg twice a day.

Those with alopecia areata gave lesional scalp punch biopsies and peripheral blood. Study-level findings and limits: Scalp samples also yield sequences from resident alphabeta T cells of normal skin. Clonality exceeded that of normal scalp in lesional scalp, most notably in alopecia totalis/universalis.

The TCR comes from a human donor with alopecia areata. The sample was CD4+ T cells sorted from blood, taken at week 0. This chain joins TRBV6-6 and TRBJ1-6; 10 positions match TRBD1. CDR3 protein: CASSQGQGVAPLHF. The CDR3, as DNA: TGTGCCAGCAGTCAAGGACAGGGGGTAGCACCCCTCCACTTT.